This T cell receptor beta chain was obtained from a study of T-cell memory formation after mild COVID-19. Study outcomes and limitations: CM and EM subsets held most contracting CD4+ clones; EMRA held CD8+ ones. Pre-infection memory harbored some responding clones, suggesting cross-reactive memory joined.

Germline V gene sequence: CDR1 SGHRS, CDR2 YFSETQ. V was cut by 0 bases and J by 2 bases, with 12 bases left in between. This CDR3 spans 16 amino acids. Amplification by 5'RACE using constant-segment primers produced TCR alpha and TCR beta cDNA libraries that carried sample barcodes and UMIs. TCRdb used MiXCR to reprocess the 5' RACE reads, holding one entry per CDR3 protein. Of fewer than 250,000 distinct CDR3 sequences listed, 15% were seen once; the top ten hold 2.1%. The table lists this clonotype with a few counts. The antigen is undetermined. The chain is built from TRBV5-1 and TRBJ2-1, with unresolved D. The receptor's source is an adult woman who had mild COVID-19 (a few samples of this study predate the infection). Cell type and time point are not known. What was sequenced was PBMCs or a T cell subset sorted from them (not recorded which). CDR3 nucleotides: TGCGCCAGCAGCTTGGGTGGGCGGTTCACCTACAATGAGCAGTTCTTC. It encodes CASSLGGRFTYNEQFF.